These 20 T cell receptor beta chains were sequenced from one sample in a study of T cell repertoires in cytomegalovirus infection. The antigens of these receptors remain unknown. TCRdb called the reads again in MiXCR, with one record for every CDR3 protein. The table records 100,000 or so distinct CDR3 sequences, approximately 45% of them present only once. The starting material was CD8+ T cells from cultured PBMCs, obtained from culture after CMV antigen stimulation. The receptor source for this set is a human donor in good health (CMV status not recorded). Some clones in this sample may be carry-over from other donors' samples.

This clonotype was seen ten or more times. The rearrangement uses TRBV7-9 and TRBJ2-7; D gene uncertain. Germline V gives CDR1 SEHNR, CDR2 FQNEAQ (reference sequence). The length of the CDR3 is 13 residues. V dropped 3 bases and J dropped 0 bases, with 6 bases sitting between them. In nucleotides, the CDR3 is TGTGCCAGCAGCTTCGTTAGCTCCTACGAGCAGTACTTC. Protein product: CASSFVSSYEQYF.

This clonotype has a count of ten or more. V and J are TRBV6-1 and TRBJ1-2; TRBD1 might be the D (5 bases). The CDR3 sequence is 14 residues long. The V gene's germline CDR1 is MNHNS and CDR2 SASEGT. V gave up 10 bases and J gave up 4 bases, with 19 bases separating them. The CDR3 DNA sequence: TGTGCCACTGCTAGACAGCTCCCAGGCTATGGCTACACCTTC. Amino acid sequence: CATARQLPGYGYTF.

The chain employs TRBV7-9 and TRBJ1-1; no clear D. From germline, CDR1 is SEHNR and CDR2 FQNEAQ (reference sequence). This CDR3 spans 14 amino acids. The V end was cut by 5 bases, the J end by 6 bases, with 16 bases between. The chain's CDR3 is CASSTPGDYPEAFF. CDR3 in DNA: TGTGCCAGCAGCACACCGGGAGATTACCCTGAAGCTTTCTTT.

This chain joins TRBV15 and TRBJ2-5; maybe TRBD2 (6 bases). Germline CDR1 LNHNV, CDR2 YYDKDF (reference sequence). Trimming cost V 0 bases and J 1 base, with 18 bases left between them. The CDR3 is made up of 18 amino acids. As DNA, the CDR3 is TGTGCCACCAGCAGAGATTCTTCGACTAAGCGGGCCCAAGAGACCCAGTACTTC. Its translation is CATSRDSSTKRAQETQYF.

This clonotype was seen a handful of times. The CDR3 loop reads CASSLRKGNYGYTF. CDR3 nucleotide sequence: TGTGCCAGCAGCTTAAGGAAGGGGAACTATGGCTACACCTTC. This chain links TRBV7-3 with TRBJ1-2; TRBD1 might be the D (5 bases). Germline V gene lookup returns CDR1 SGHTA and CDR2 FQGTGA. The CDR3 length is 14 residues. The germline V and J ends were trimmed by 1 base and 2 bases, with 8 bases remaining between them.

The CDR3, as DNA: TGCAGTGCTAGAGATCGAGGTCAGGCCACAGATACGCAGTATTTT. It yields the protein CSARDRGQATDTQYF. The chain has TRBV20-1 and TRBJ2-3; D unclear. V was cut by 0 bases and J by 2 bases, with 12 bases left in between. The CDR3 is 15 amino acids. Germline V gene sequence: CDR1 DFQATT, CDR2 SNEGSKA (reference sequence).

The rearrangement uses TRBV7-4 and TRBJ2-7; D is unresolved. Germline V gene lookup returns CDR1 SGHVT and CDR2 SQSDAQ. The CDR3 spans 13 residues. Trimming pared 1 base from V and 4 bases from J, leaving 8 bases between. In nucleotides, the CDR3 is TGTGCCAGCAGCTTAGAGTCAGCTTACGAGCAGTACTTC. It translates to CASSLESAYEQYF.

This clonotype was detected a few times. Here the CDR3 DNA reads TGCGCCAGCAGCCAAGGTCTTGAGTACGAGCAGTACTTC. Translating gives CASSQGLEYEQYF. The rearrangement uses TRBV4-1 and TRBJ2-7; D is uncertain. Germline V gene sequence: CDR1 MGHRA, CDR2 YSYEKL. Trimming stripped 1 base from V and 4 bases from J, with 8 bases between. The CDR3 spans 13 residues.

In its sample, this clonotype was seen many times. This chain joins TRBV20-1 and TRBJ2-1, with D possibly being TRBD1 (6 bases). The CDR3 has 14 amino acids. Trimming removed 6 bases at V and 4 bases at J, with 16 bases between. In germline, CDR1 is DFQATT, CDR2 SNEGSKA (reference sequence). CDR3 nucleotide sequence: TGCAGTGCCCTCCTGGAAGGGGGTTACAATGAGCAGTTCTTC. Protein product: CSALLEGGYNEQFF.

Many counts were recorded for this clonotype. The chain couples TRBV7-9 to TRBJ2-1; D call uncertain. The germline gives CDR1 SEHNR, CDR2 FQNEAQ (reference sequence). The V end was cut by 0 bases, the J end by 2 bases, with 5 bases between. CDR3 length: 14 amino acids. The CDR3 sequence: CASSLAGTYNEQFF. The DNA of the CDR3 is TGTGCCAGCAGCTTAGCAGGAACCTACAATGAGCAGTTCTTC.

The chain has TRBV7-3 and TRBJ2-3; maybe TRBD1 (6 bases). Trimming took 1 base from V and 8 from J, leaving 13 bases between them. This CDR3 is 14 amino acids long. CDR1 SGHTA and CDR2 FQGTGA come from the germline V gene. The CDR3 nucleotides are TGTGCCAGCAGCTTAATAACAGGGAGTGCTACGCAGTATTTT. Its protein is CASSLITGSATQYF.

The V call is TRBV24-1, the J call TRBJ2-7, with TRBD2 identical over 13 bases. V lost 5 bases to trimming and J lost 2 bases; unmatched junction nucleotides: 2. Germline loops: CDR1 KGHDR, CDR2 SFDVKD. This CDR3 is built from 15 residues. The CDR3 DNA follows: TGTGCCACCAGTGGACTAGCGGGGGGAACCTACGAGCAGTACTTC. This sequence encodes CATSGLAGGTYEQYF.

The V and J genes are TRBV6-6 and TRBJ1-1, with D hard to call. The V gene's germline CDR1 is MNHNY and CDR2 SVGAGI (reference sequence). The CDR3 has 14 amino acids. V lost 0 bases to trimming and J lost 2 bases, with 7 bases between them. The chain's CDR3 is CASSYSGTNTEAFF. The DNA for the CDR3 is TGTGCCAGCAGTTACTCGGGCACTAACACTGAAGCTTTCTTT.

In this sample, this clonotype turned up a few times. The chain recombines TRBV27 with TRBJ2-7, with D possibly TRBD1 on 5 matching bases. CDR3 length: 14 amino acids. Germline CDR1 is MNHEY and CDR2 is SMNVEV (reference sequence). V lost 3 bases, J lost 0 bases, and 9 bases lay in between. The CDR3 here is CASSLGRLSYEQYF. The CDR3 DNA is TGTGCCAGCAGTTTGGGGCGCCTCTCCTACGAGCAGTACTTC.

The V gene is TRBV7-4, the J gene TRBJ2-3; D gene ambiguous. The CDR3 covers 12 residues. The V end lost 2 bases, the J end lost 5 bases, and 5 bases lay between the germline ends. The germline V gene encodes CDR1 SGHVT and CDR2 SQSDAQ. CDR3 protein: CASSLIGDTQYF. As DNA, the CDR3 is TGTGCCAGCAGCTTAATAGGAGATACGCAGTATTTT.

The genes are TRBV4-2 and TRBJ1-1; D gene uncertain. This CDR3 is 17 amino acids long. With 0 bases removed from V and 1 base from J, the gap between germline ends came to 15 bases. Germline CDR1 reads LGHNA; CDR2 reads YNFKEQ. The CDR3 DNA sequence: TGTGCCAGCAGCCAAGAGGGTTTAGTGGTAGCGAACACTGAAGCTTTCTTT. Its translation is CASSQEGLVVANTEAFF.

This clonotype came up a few times. The chain uses TRBV7-6 and TRBJ2-1; weak D call: TRBD2 (6 bases). The CDR3 extends over 14 amino acids. Per germline, CDR1 SGHVS and CDR2 FNYEAQ. CDR3: CVTAPGLAYNEQFF. CDR3 coding DNA: TGTGTCACTGCCCCGGGACTCGCCTACAATGAGCAGTTCTTC.

The V call is TRBV12-3 or TRBV12-4, the J call TRBJ2-5, with D perhaps matching TRBD1 (6 bases). V lost 4 bases and J lost 4, with 13 bases in between. The CDR3 extends over 14 amino acids. The CDR3, as DNA: TGTGCCAGCAGTTCAACAGGGAAAGGAGAGACCCAGTACTTC. It encodes CASSSTGKGETQYF.

The chain recombines TRBV5-6 with TRBJ2-7; 7 bases match TRBD1. This CDR3 comprises 15 residues. Trimming took 4 bases from V and 6 from J; bases not matched to a gene: 13. Germline CDR1 and CDR2: SGHDT and YYEEEE. The CDR3 nucleotides are TGTGCCAGCAGCGTGGGGGACAGACTGTGGAGCGAGCAGTACTTC. As protein: CASSVGDRLWSEQYF.

This clonotype showed up just a few times. This chain joins TRBV7-9 and TRBJ1-5; TRBD1 agrees at 7 bases. The V gene's germline CDR1 is SEHNR and CDR2 FQNEAQ (reference sequence). Losses at the gene ends were 3 bases for V and 3 bases for J; bases not matched to a gene: 14. The CDR3 extends over 18 amino acids. This CDR3 is CASSFPLQDRHPNQPQHF. Written as DNA, the CDR3 is TGTGCCAGCAGCTTCCCTCTACAGGACAGGCACCCCAATCAGCCCCAGCATTTT. The entire variable domain, with the rest obtained from reference TRBV7-9 and TRBJ1-5, is as follows: DTGVSQNPRHKITKRGQNVTFRCDPISEHNRLYWYRQTLGQGPEFLTYFQNEAQLEKSRLLSDRFSAERPKGSFSTLEIQRTEQGDSAMYLCASSFPLQDRHPNQPQHFGDGTRLSIL.